This is a list of T cell receptor beta chains from one sample in a study of identical twins. In TCRdb, the 5' RACE reads were re-called with MiXCR into one record per CDR3 protein. The sample lists about 720,000 distinct CDR3 sequences; 15% to 20% were seen once. The same sample was also studied in work on T cells expressing NK-cell markers.

The sequencing input was PBMCs. These receptors all come from a woman between 18 and 29 years old in good health. Both conserved end residues are part of each CDR3. D genes are given only for firm matches. Clone size appears in some rows only: once, few, many, or a class for an expanded clone.

abundance: few
j_gene: TRBJ2-5
v_gene: TRBV6-5
d_gene: NA
CDR3aa: CASCQLGRTQYF
CDR3nt: TGTGCCAGCTGCCAGTTGGGAAGGACCCAGTACTTC

abundance: few
j_gene: TRBJ2-1
v_gene: TRBV7-2
d_gene: TRBD2
CDR3aa: CASTPWSGRTYNEQFF
CDR3nt: TGTGCCAGCACCCCGTGGAGCGGGAGGACTTACAATGAGCAGTTCTTC

abundance: NA
j_gene: TRBJ2-5
v_gene: TRBV20-1
d_gene: NA
CDR3aa: CSARDLVLAGETQYF
CDR3nt: TGCAGTGCTAGAGATCTCGTACTAGCCGGGGAGACCCAGTACTTC

abundance: few
j_gene: TRBJ1-1
v_gene: TRBV10-3
d_gene: TRBD1
CDR3aa: CAISDRDSMNTEAFF
CDR3nt: TGTGCCATCAGTGACAGGGACAGTATGAACACTGAAGCTTTCTTT

abundance: few
j_gene: TRBJ1-2
v_gene: TRBV20-1
d_gene: NA
CDR3aa: CSGRVFDYGYTF
CDR3nt: TGCAGTGGAAGAGTCTTCGACTATGGCTACACCTTC

abundance: once
j_gene: TRBJ2-7
v_gene: TRBV21-1
d_gene: NA
CDR3aa: CASSPSWLGARNEQYF
CDR3nt: TGTGCCAGCAGTCCATCCTGGCTGGGGGCCCGCAACGAGCAGTACTTC

abundance: NA
j_gene: TRBJ2-4
v_gene: TRBV5-6
d_gene: NA
CDR3aa: CASNRGLAKNIQYF
CDR3nt: TGTGCCAGCAACAGGGGACTAGCCAAAAACATTCAGTACTTC

abundance: NA
j_gene: TRBJ2-7
v_gene: TRBV25-1
d_gene: TRBD2
CDR3aa: CASSGEQRGGSYEQYF
CDR3nt: TGTGCCAGCAGTGGAGAACAGCGGGGGGGCTCCTACGAGCAGTACTTC

abundance: NA
j_gene: TRBJ2-1
v_gene: TRBV20-1
d_gene: TRBD2
CDR3aa: CSAPTSFYNEQFF
CDR3nt: TGCAGTGCCCCGACTAGCTTCTACAATGAGCAGTTCTTC

abundance: NA
j_gene: TRBJ2-3
v_gene: TRBV7-2
d_gene: NA
CDR3aa: CASSLDDAATQYF
CDR3nt: TGTGCCAGCAGCCTCGACGACGCAGCTACGCAGTATTTT

abundance: NA
j_gene: TRBJ2-5
v_gene: TRBV30
d_gene: NA
CDR3aa: CAWSRTQTRQDQYF
CDR3nt: TGTGCCTGGAGTCGTACACAAACCCGGCAGGACCAGTACTTC

abundance: few
j_gene: TRBJ2-7
v_gene: TRBV6-5
d_gene: TRBD2
CDR3aa: CASSWAATSGYEQYF
CDR3nt: TGTGCCAGCAGTTGGGCCGCGACTAGCGGATACGAGCAGTACTTC

abundance: few
j_gene: TRBJ1-1
v_gene: TRBV20-1
d_gene: TRBD1
CDR3aa: CSARRGLEAFF
CDR3nt: TGCAGTGCGAGAAGGGGGCTAGAAGCTTTCTTT

abundance: once
j_gene: TRBJ2-5
v_gene: TRBV12-3/TRBV12-4
d_gene: TRBD1
CDR3aa: CASGTGHQETQYF
CDR3nt: TGTGCCAGCGGGACAGGGCACCAAGAGACCCAGTACTTC

abundance: few
j_gene: TRBJ2-3
v_gene: TRBV6-5
d_gene: NA
CDR3aa: CASSYSGHSTDTQYF
CDR3nt: TGTGCCAGCAGTTACTCCGGGCACAGCACAGATACGCAGTATTTT

abundance: few
j_gene: TRBJ2-2
v_gene: TRBV4-3
d_gene: NA
CDR3aa: CASSPPLGSHTGELFF
CDR3nt: TGCGCCAGCAGCCCCCCCCTGGGAAGTCACACCGGGGAGCTGTTTTTT

abundance: few
j_gene: TRBJ2-1
v_gene: TRBV20-1
d_gene: TRBD2
CDR3aa: CSASDSGGHNEQFF
CDR3nt: TGCAGTGCTTCGGATAGCGGGGGTCACAATGAGCAGTTCTTC

abundance: NA
j_gene: TRBJ2-7
v_gene: TRBV7-9
d_gene: NA
CDR3aa: CASSVMSGQRSYEQYF
CDR3nt: TGTGCCAGCAGCGTGATGTCCGGACAGCGTTCCTACGAGCAGTACTTC

abundance: many
j_gene: TRBJ2-1
v_gene: TRBV4-1
d_gene: TRBD1
CDR3aa: CASSHAEGAASYNEQFF
CDR3nt: TGCGCCAGCAGCCATGCAGAGGGGGCGGCAAGCTACAATGAGCAGTTCTTC

abundance: NA
j_gene: TRBJ2-7
v_gene: TRBV20-1
d_gene: TRBD2
CDR3aa: CSAPGGGYEQYF
CDR3nt: TGCAGTGCTCCGGGGGGGGGCTACGAGCAGTACTTC

abundance: NA
j_gene: TRBJ2-6
v_gene: TRBV10-3
d_gene: TRBD1
CDR3aa: CAIRGQGSDMANVLTF
CDR3nt: TGTGCCATCAGAGGACAGGGATCTGATATGGCCAACGTCCTGACTTTC

abundance: few
j_gene: TRBJ1-1
v_gene: TRBV5-1
d_gene: NA
CDR3aa: CASSLEPRGPSAFF
CDR3nt: TGCGCCAGCAGCTTGGAGCCTAGGGGCCCGAGCGCTTTCTTT

abundance: NA
j_gene: TRBJ1-6
v_gene: TRBV7-9
d_gene: NA
CDR3aa: CATAGSRENSPLHF
CDR3nt: TGTGCCACCGCGGGGAGCAGGGAGAATTCACCCCTCCACTTT

abundance: few
j_gene: TRBJ2-1
v_gene: TRBV7-2
d_gene: TRBD1
CDR3aa: CASSLWGQGGNEQFF
CDR3nt: TGTGCCAGCAGCTTATGGGGACAGGGAGGCAATGAGCAGTTCTTC

abundance: NA
j_gene: TRBJ2-7
v_gene: TRBV5-6
d_gene: NA
CDR3aa: CASSLGDTIYEQYF
CDR3nt: TGTGCCAGCAGCTTGGGGGACACCATCTACGAGCAGTACTTC

abundance: NA
j_gene: TRBJ1-1
v_gene: TRBV20-1
d_gene: NA
CDR3aa: CSARKIGGLLAFF
CDR3nt: TGCAGTGCTAGGAAAATTGGGGGGTTGCTGGCTTTCTTT

abundance: NA
j_gene: TRBJ1-4
v_gene: TRBV29-1
d_gene: TRBD1
CDR3aa: CSVSGGTNEKLFF
CDR3nt: TGCAGCGTTTCAGGGGGCACTAATGAAAAACTGTTTTTT

abundance: many
j_gene: TRBJ1-1
v_gene: TRBV20-1
d_gene: TRBD1
CDR3aa: CSALGQSEAFF
CDR3nt: TGCAGTGCTCTGGGACAGAGTGAAGCTTTCTTT

abundance: few
j_gene: TRBJ2-7
v_gene: TRBV20-1
d_gene: NA
CDR3aa: CSARSSQGFTYEQYF
CDR3nt: TGCAGTGCTAGATCCTCACAGGGCTTTACCTACGAGCAGTACTTC

abundance: few
j_gene: TRBJ2-1
v_gene: TRBV12-5
d_gene: NA
CDR3aa: CASVPPLPGTERNEQFF
CDR3nt: TGTGCTAGTGTCCCCCCCCTGCCTGGGACCGAGAGGAATGAGCAGTTCTTC

abundance: NA
j_gene: TRBJ2-7
v_gene: TRBV5-1
d_gene: NA
CDR3aa: CASSLDPSEQYF
CDR3nt: TGCGCCAGCAGCTTGGACCCGAGTGAGCAGTACTTC

abundance: few
j_gene: TRBJ1-2
v_gene: TRBV7-9
d_gene: TRBD1
CDR3aa: CASSLGQGRYGYTF
CDR3nt: TGTGCCAGCAGCTTGGGACAGGGCCGCTATGGCTACACCTTC

abundance: NA
j_gene: TRBJ1-5
v_gene: TRBV6-1
d_gene: TRBD1
CDR3aa: CASSQQGEGNQPQHF
CDR3nt: TGTGCCAGCAGTCAACAGGGGGAAGGCAATCAGCCCCAGCATTTT

abundance: many
j_gene: TRBJ2-1
v_gene: TRBV6-2/TRBV6-3
d_gene: NA
CDR3aa: CASSYLAGSEQFF
CDR3nt: TGTGCCAGCAGTTACTTGGCGGGGAGTGAGCAGTTCTTC

abundance: few
j_gene: TRBJ2-3
v_gene: TRBV10-2
d_gene: NA
CDR3aa: CASTSTGYTDTQYF
CDR3nt: TGCGCCAGCACCTCGACAGGCTACACAGATACGCAGTATTTT

abundance: few
j_gene: TRBJ2-3
v_gene: TRBV20-1
d_gene: TRBD1
CDR3aa: CSAISPGTGGPDTQYF
CDR3nt: TGCAGTGCTATTAGCCCAGGGACAGGGGGTCCAGATACGCAGTATTTT

abundance: NA
j_gene: TRBJ2-1
v_gene: TRBV7-6
d_gene: NA
CDR3aa: CASSLALKQFF
CDR3nt: TGTGCCAGCAGCTTAGCCCTGAAGCAGTTCTTC

abundance: few
j_gene: TRBJ2-1
v_gene: TRBV20-1
d_gene: NA
CDR3aa: CSARGDRRTNEQFF
CDR3nt: TGCAGTGCTAGGGGGGATCGACGTACAAATGAGCAGTTCTTC

abundance: NA
j_gene: TRBJ1-6
v_gene: TRBV7-2
d_gene: NA
CDR3aa: CASSPHGRALHF
CDR3nt: TGTGCCAGCAGCCCACACGGGAGAGCCCTCCACTTT

abundance: NA
j_gene: TRBJ2-2
v_gene: TRBV20-1
d_gene: TRBD2
CDR3aa: CSIPRWGGPYTGELFF
CDR3nt: TGCAGCATACCACGCTGGGGAGGGCCCTACACCGGGGAGCTGTTTTTT

abundance: many
j_gene: TRBJ1-2
v_gene: TRBV20-1
d_gene: NA
CDR3aa: CSASPGAGAANYGYTF
CDR3nt: TGCAGTGCTAGCCCAGGGGCAGGGGCCGCTAACTATGGCTACACCTTC

abundance: NA
j_gene: TRBJ2-3
v_gene: TRBV2
d_gene: NA
CDR3aa: CASGTRGDTSTDTQYF
CDR3nt: TGTGCCAGCGGGACCCGGGGGGACACTAGCACAGATACGCAGTATTTT

abundance: few
j_gene: TRBJ1-5
v_gene: TRBV12-3/TRBV12-4
d_gene: NA
CDR3aa: CASSKRGGLDQPQHF
CDR3nt: TGTGCCAGCAGCAAAAGAGGAGGCTTAGATCAGCCCCAGCATTTT

abundance: NA
j_gene: TRBJ2-2
v_gene: TRBV5-1
d_gene: NA
CDR3aa: CASTGTPNTGELFF
CDR3nt: TGCGCCAGCACCGGGACACCGAACACCGGGGAGCTGTTTTTT

abundance: NA
j_gene: TRBJ1-2
v_gene: TRBV5-1
d_gene: NA
CDR3aa: CASSLGGREVGGYTF
CDR3nt: TGCGCCAGCAGCTTGGGTGGACGCGAGGTGGGTGGCTACACCTTC

abundance: NA
j_gene: TRBJ2-7
v_gene: TRBV12-3/TRBV12-4
d_gene: TRBD1
CDR3aa: CASSFLPGTGNYEQYF
CDR3nt: TGTGCCAGCAGTTTCTTACCAGGGACAGGCAACTACGAGCAGTACTTC

abundance: NA
j_gene: TRBJ2-7
v_gene: TRBV7-2
d_gene: NA
CDR3aa: CASSSPPIYEQYF
CDR3nt: TGTGCCAGCAGCTCCCCCCCCATCTACGAGCAGTACTTC

abundance: NA
j_gene: TRBJ2-3
v_gene: TRBV10-1
d_gene: NA
CDR3aa: CASSESGRADTQYF
CDR3nt: TGCGCCAGCAGTGAGTCCGGCAGGGCAGATACGCAGTATTTT

abundance: few
j_gene: TRBJ2-3
v_gene: TRBV20-1
d_gene: TRBD1
CDR3aa: CSASDRGRGDTQYF
CDR3nt: TGCAGTGCTAGCGACAGGGGGCGTGGGGATACGCAGTATTTT

abundance: NA
j_gene: TRBJ2-5
v_gene: TRBV5-1
d_gene: NA
CDR3aa: CASSLGFVGRPSETQYF
CDR3nt: TGCGCCAGCAGCTTGGGATTCGTGGGCCGCCCAAGTGAGACCCAGTACTTC

abundance: many
j_gene: TRBJ2-7
v_gene: TRBV6-2/TRBV6-3
d_gene: NA
CDR3aa: CASSYSRVYEQYF
CDR3nt: TGTGCCAGCAGTTACTCCCGGGTCTACGAGCAGTACTTC

abundance: NA
j_gene: TRBJ2-5
v_gene: TRBV29-1
d_gene: NA
CDR3aa: CSVSDWQETQYF
CDR3nt: TGCAGCGTTTCAGACTGGCAAGAGACCCAGTACTTC

abundance: NA
j_gene: TRBJ1-3
v_gene: TRBV30
d_gene: NA
CDR3aa: CAWSGNGNTIYF
CDR3nt: TGTGCCTGGAGTGGAAACGGAAACACCATATATTTT

abundance: few
j_gene: TRBJ1-1
v_gene: TRBV6-2/TRBV6-3
d_gene: NA
CDR3aa: CASSRPGGNTEAFF
CDR3nt: TGTGCCAGCTCGCGACCTGGGGGGAACACTGAAGCTTTCTTT

abundance: few
j_gene: TRBJ2-2
v_gene: TRBV6-4
d_gene: TRBD1
CDR3aa: CASGDRGAARELFF
CDR3nt: TGTGCCAGCGGGGACAGGGGGGCCGCTAGGGAGCTGTTTTTT

abundance: NA
j_gene: TRBJ2-7
v_gene: TRBV20-1
d_gene: TRBD1
CDR3aa: CSANRGGLVYEQYF
CDR3nt: TGCAGTGCAAACAGGGGCGGCTTGGTCTACGAGCAGTACTTC

abundance: few
j_gene: TRBJ2-5
v_gene: TRBV20-1
d_gene: TRBD1
CDR3aa: CSARDPQGSQETQYF
CDR3nt: TGCAGTGCTAGAGACCCACAGGGGAGTCAAGAGACCCAGTACTTC

abundance: few
j_gene: TRBJ2-1
v_gene: TRBV20-1
d_gene: NA
CDR3aa: CSAREVLTTYNEQFF
CDR3nt: TGCAGTGCTAGAGAGGTCCTCACCACCTACAATGAGCAGTTCTTC

abundance: many
j_gene: TRBJ2-7
v_gene: TRBV10-3
d_gene: NA
CDR3aa: CAISNRAFEQYF
CDR3nt: TGTGCCATCAGTAACAGGGCCTTCGAGCAGTACTTC

abundance: NA
j_gene: TRBJ1-5
v_gene: TRBV20-1
d_gene: NA
CDR3aa: CSVRRGTGQPQHF
CDR3nt: TGCAGTGTCAGAAGGGGAACGGGGCAGCCCCAGCATTTT